Listed below are T cell receptor beta chains from one sample, sequenced in a study of T cell repertoires in cytomegalovirus infection. TCRdb re-derived calls from the reads in MiXCR, one entry per CDR3 protein. The profile covers about 250,000 distinct CDR3 sequences, with approximately 13% appearing a single time and 1.5% to 2% taken by the ten largest. Sequenced input: PBMCs. The receptors derive from a human donor in good health (CMV status not recorded). Some clones in this sample may be carry-over from other donors' samples. The CDR3 runs from the conserved cysteine through the conserved F or W. Fields, in order: J gene, D gene, V gene, clone size, CDR3 DNA, CDR3 protein. The D gene is left open where the match is weak. Expanded clones are given a class, and other clones once, few, many or no size at all.

j_call: TRBJ1-1
d_call: TRBD1
v_call: TRBV11-2
clone_size: NA
cdr3_nt: TGTGCCAGCAGTTGGACAGGGATTGAAGCTTTCTTT
cdr3_aa: CASSWTGIEAFF

j_call: TRBJ1-1
d_call: TRBD1
v_call: TRBV25-1
clone_size: many
cdr3_nt: TGTGCCAGTGAGTCGACAGGGGGGGGGTCTGAAGCTTTCTTT
cdr3_aa: CASESTGGGSEAFF

j_call: TRBJ2-7
d_call: NA
v_call: TRBV5-5
clone_size: NA
cdr3_nt: TGTGCCAGCAGCTCGCAAACAAGCGACGGCGAGCAGTACTTC
cdr3_aa: CASSSQTSDGEQYF

j_call: TRBJ2-6
d_call: NA
v_call: TRBV7-2
clone_size: many
cdr3_nt: TGTGCCAGCAGCTTAGGACCCACTGGGGCCAACGTCCTGACTTTC
cdr3_aa: CASSLGPTGANVLTF

j_call: TRBJ2-2
d_call: NA
v_call: TRBV11-2
clone_size: many
cdr3_nt: TGTGCCAGCAGCTTAGTCGGCCAGGGGGAGCTGTTTTTT
cdr3_aa: CASSLVGQGELFF

j_call: TRBJ1-1
d_call: NA
v_call: TRBV7-2
clone_size: many
cdr3_nt: TGTGCCAGCGCCCTTCGGGGAGGGACTGAAGCTTTCTTT
cdr3_aa: CASALRGGTEAFF

j_call: TRBJ2-1
d_call: TRBD1
v_call: TRBV6-2/TRBV6-3
clone_size: many
cdr3_nt: TGTGCCAGCAGAGCCACCGGGACAGGGGCCGCCAATGAGCAGTTCTTC
cdr3_aa: CASRATGTGAANEQFF

j_call: TRBJ2-1
d_call: NA
v_call: TRBV7-2
clone_size: many
cdr3_nt: TGTGCCAGCAGCCCGAGGGGGGGCGGCTCCTACAATGAGCAGTTCTTC
cdr3_aa: CASSPRGGGSYNEQFF

j_call: TRBJ2-2
d_call: TRBD2
v_call: TRBV12-5
clone_size: NA
cdr3_nt: TGTGCTAGTTCGGGACTAGGGTACACCGGGGAGCTGTTTTTT
cdr3_aa: CASSGLGYTGELFF

j_call: TRBJ2-2
d_call: TRBD1
v_call: TRBV7-3
clone_size: many
cdr3_nt: TGTGCCAGCAGCTCAGGGGGCCCGAACACCGGGGAGCTGTTTTTT
cdr3_aa: CASSSGGPNTGELFF

j_call: TRBJ2-3
d_call: NA
v_call: TRBV7-2
clone_size: many
cdr3_nt: TGTGCCAGCAGCAGCCGACGGGGTAGCACAGATACGCAGTATTTT
cdr3_aa: CASSSRRGSTDTQYF

j_call: TRBJ2-5
d_call: NA
v_call: TRBV28
clone_size: NA
cdr3_nt: TGTGCCAGCAGTACAGAGACCCAGTACTTC
cdr3_aa: CASSTETQYF

j_call: TRBJ2-3
d_call: NA
v_call: TRBV7-2
clone_size: many
cdr3_nt: TGTGCCAGCAGCTTAGCGCGGTCCCGCACAGATACGCAGTATTTT
cdr3_aa: CASSLARSRTDTQYF

j_call: TRBJ1-4
d_call: TRBD1
v_call: TRBV5-1
clone_size: NA
cdr3_nt: TGCGCCAGCAGCTCGACAGGGGGCGAGGATGAAAAACTGTTTTTT
cdr3_aa: CASSSTGGEDEKLFF

j_call: TRBJ2-5
d_call: TRBD2
v_call: TRBV27
clone_size: many
cdr3_nt: TGTGCCAGCGCCCCGGGACTAGCAAAGAAGACTCAAGAGACCCAGTACTTC
cdr3_aa: CASAPGLAKKTQETQYF

j_call: TRBJ2-3
d_call: NA
v_call: TRBV20-1
clone_size: few
cdr3_nt: TGCAGTGCTGGGTCCAGCGGGCTTTACACAGATACGCAGTATTTT
cdr3_aa: CSAGSSGLYTDTQYF

j_call: TRBJ2-7
d_call: TRBD1
v_call: TRBV28
clone_size: few
cdr3_nt: TGTGCCAGCAGTGCCCTACAGGGGTCCTCCTACGAGCAGTACTTC
cdr3_aa: CASSALQGSSYEQYF

j_call: TRBJ1-1
d_call: NA
v_call: TRBV28
clone_size: many
cdr3_nt: TGTGCCAGCAGTTATGGTTCGTCAGGGGACACTGAAGCTTTCTTT
cdr3_aa: CASSYGSSGDTEAFF

j_call: TRBJ1-1
d_call: TRBD1
v_call: TRBV6-2/TRBV6-3
clone_size: many
cdr3_nt: TGTGCCAGCAGTTCCCCGGGACAGGGATCATACACTGAAGCTTTCTTT
cdr3_aa: CASSSPGQGSYTEAFF

j_call: TRBJ1-4
d_call: TRBD1
v_call: TRBV7-7
clone_size: many
cdr3_nt: TGTGCCGTATGGGACAGGGCGAGTGAAAAACTGTTTTTT
cdr3_aa: CAVWDRASEKLFF

j_call: TRBJ1-2
d_call: TRBD1
v_call: TRBV14
clone_size: NA
cdr3_nt: TGTGCCAGCAGCCAAGTCGGCAGGGGGGGTTATGGCTACACCTTC
cdr3_aa: CASSQVGRGGYGYTF

j_call: TRBJ2-6
d_call: NA
v_call: TRBV7-2
clone_size: many
cdr3_nt: TGTGCCAGCAGCTTCTCCCCCCCCAGGGTTGGGGCCAACGTCCTGACTTTC
cdr3_aa: CASSFSPPRVGANVLTF